These T cell receptor beta chains were read from a single sample in a study of blood T cell repertoires in COVID-19. Sequenced by immunoSEQ multiplex PCR; TCRdb stores in-frame clones only, minus some. The sample has roughly 59,000 clones, under 80% seen once; the top ten hold more than 8%. The specimen sequenced was peripheral blood. The receptors derive from a human donor in a cohort sampled during active COVID-19. The CDR3 runs from the conserved cysteine through the conserved F or W. Fields, in order: V gene, clone size, D gene, J gene, CDR3 DNA, CDR3 protein. The D gene is left open where the match is weak. Clone size is not always given. Where it is, it says once, few, many or a class for expanded clones.

>TRBV5-1|.|.|TRBJ2-7
TGCGCCAGCAGCTCGACAGGTCAAGCCATTAGAGAGCAGTACTTC
CASSSTGQAIREQYF
>TRBV14|.|TRBD1|TRBJ2-1
TGTGCCAGCAGCCGACAGGGCTACAATGAGCAGTTCTTC
CASSRQGYNEQFF
>TRBV18|.|TRBD1|TRBJ2-3
TGTGCCAGTAGGGGACAGGGGACAGATACGCAGTATTTT
CASRGQGTDTQYF
>TRBV6-5|.|TRBD1|TRBJ2-3
TGTGCCAGCAGCTACCGGGACAGCAAAGATACGCAGTATTTT
CASSYRDSKDTQYF
>TRBV6-2/TRBV6-3|.|.|TRBJ1-5
TGTGCCAGCAGTTATCAGGCAGGGTCAAATCAGCCCCAGCATTTT
CASSYQAGSNQPQHF
>TRBV29-1|.|TRBD1|TRBJ2-3
TGCAGCGTTGACCGTGCGTGGCAGGGGGACACAGATACGCAGTATTTT
CSVDRAWQGDTDTQYF
>TRBV6-5|.|.|TRBJ2-1
TGTGCCAGCAGTTACTCGAGGGTTGAGCAGTTCTTC
CASSYSRVEQFF
>TRBV6-6|large|TRBD1|TRBJ2-7
TGTGCCAGCGAGGGGACAGGGGACAACGAGCAGTACTTC
CASEGTGDNEQYF
>TRBV10-1|once|TRBD2|TRBJ2-5
TGCGCCAGCAGTGCCGGTCTAGCGGGTCGCCAAGAGACCCAGTACTTC
CASSAGLAGRQETQYF
>TRBV27|.|.|TRBJ2-5
TGTGCCAGCTCGGCCGGTGAGGTAGTCCAAGAGACCCAGTACTTC
CASSAGEVVQETQYF
>TRBV18|.|TRBD1|TRBJ2-7
TGTGCCAGCTCACTGGGACAGGGGGTCCCCTACGAGCAGTACTTC
CASSLGQGVPYEQYF
>TRBV29-1|.|TRBD2|TRBJ2-7
TGCAGCGTTAAAACTAGCGGAAGCTCCTACGAGCAGTACTTC
CSVKTSGSSYEQYF
>TRBV27|.|.|TRBJ2-3
TGTGCCAGCAGGCAAAACAGACCTAGCACAGATACGCAGTATTTT
CASRQNRPSTDTQYF
>TRBV12-5|.|.|TRBJ1-1
TGTGCTAGTGGCCCCTCTTACGGGGGATCCACTGAAGCTTTCTTT
CASGPSYGGSTEAFF
>TRBV11-2|once|.|TRBJ2-1
TGTGCCAGCAGCGCCCGGGTTGAAGCGCAGTTCTTC
CASSARVEAQFF
>TRBV12-3/TRBV12-4|.|.|TRBJ2-5
TGTGCCAGCACCGGGACACGGCAAGAGACCCAGTACTTC
CASTGTRQETQYF
>TRBV2|.|TRBD1|TRBJ2-2
TGTGCCAGCAGTGGAAGAACAGGGGGGAACACCGGGGAGCTGTTTTTT
CASSGRTGGNTGELFF
>TRBV28|.|TRBD2|TRBJ2-2
TGTGCCAGCAGTTTAGAGGCACTAGCGGGAGAAGGCACCGGGGAGCTGTTTTTT
CASSLEALAGEGTGELFF